Following are 26 T cell receptor beta chains from one sample sequenced in a study of early T cells in non-severe SARS-CoV-2 infection. MiXCR, applied by TCRdb to the 5' RACE reads, yields one record per CDR3 protein. The sample consists of approximately 90,000 distinct CDR3 sequences, around 10% of them appearing once. This material consisted of whole blood, taken at baseline. Source of these receptors: an adult who was a healthcare worker with PCR-confirmed SARS-CoV-2 infection or an uninfected control (not recorded which).

The chain has TRBV6-2 or TRBV6-3 and TRBJ2-7, with 11 bases lining up with TRBD2. CDR1 and CDR2 from the germline V gene are MNHEY and SVGEGT. V shed 2 bases and J 1 base; nucleotides not matched to a gene: 4. The CDR3 is 16 residues long. CDR3: CASSYGLAGGSYEQYF. The CDR3 DNA reads as TGTGCCAGCAGTTACGGCCTAGCGGGAGGATCCTACGAGCAGTACTTC.

This clonotype was seen more than once but under ten times. This chain links TRBV10-2 with TRBJ2-7; D gene unclear. This CDR3 has 11 residues. Trimming pared 2 bases from V and 4 bases from J, leaving 3 bases between. CDR1 is WSHSY and CDR2 is SAAADI in the germline V gene. The CDR3 DNA follows: TGCGCCAGCAGTGAGGAGTACGAGCAGTACTTC. It is translated as CASSEEYEQYF.

Note on this clonotype: Given a much more abundant clone one base away, this may be a read error. This rearrangement joins TRBV15 to TRBJ2-5; possibly TRBD2 for D (6 bases). Germline V gene lookup returns CDR1 LNHNV and CDR2 YYDKDF (reference sequence). This CDR3 contains 16 residues. In DNA form, the CDR3 reads TGTGTCACCAGCCGAAGGAGGGGAGGCCCGGGGGAGACCCAGTACTTC. It is translated as CVTSRRRGGPGETQYF.

The genes are TRBV7-2 and TRBJ1-1, with D possibly matching TRBD1 (5 bases). CDR1 and CDR2 (germline): SGHTA, FQGNSA. Trimming took 3 bases from V and 5 from J, leaving 13 bases between them. The CDR3 extends over 14 amino acids. This chain's CDR3 is CASSFDRGLTEAFF. The DNA for the CDR3 is TGTGCCAGCAGCTTTGATAGGGGTTTAACTGAAGCTTTCTTT.

V gene TRBV6-5 combines with J gene TRBJ2-7, with 7 bases that match TRBD1. The CDR3 consists of 12 residues. With V trimmed by 6 bases and J by 3 bases, 2 bases remained unmatched. CDR1 MNHEY and CDR2 SVGAGI come from the germline V gene. The CDR3 loop reads CASRGTVYEQYF. For the CDR3, the DNA is TGTGCCAGCAGAGGGACAGTCTACGAGCAGTACTTC.

The sample holds a few counts of this clonotype. The chain couples TRBV5-6 to TRBJ2-1; the match to TRBD1 covers 7 bases. The J segment lost 0 bases and the V segment lost 2 bases, leaving 5 bases of the junction unmatched. CDR1 SGHDT and CDR2 YYEEEE come from the germline V gene. The CDR3 covers 16 residues. The CDR3 loop reads CASSLTTGNSYNEQFF. The CDR3, as DNA: TGTGCCAGCAGCTTAACGACAGGGAACTCCTACAATGAGCAGTTCTTC.

This chain uses TRBV10-3 with TRBJ2-7; 10 bases match TRBD2. Losses at the gene ends were 6 bases for V and 5 bases for J; bases not matched to a gene: 4. Germline lookup yields CDR1 ENHRY and CDR2 SYGVKD. The CDR3 is 13 residues long. The DNA for the CDR3 is TGTGCCATCAGAGCGGGAGGGAGGAACGAGCAGTACTTC. It yields the protein CAIRAGGRNEQYF.

V gene TRBV18 combines with J gene TRBJ2-7; 8 bases map to TRBD2. Germline CDR1 and CDR2: KGHSH and LQKENI. The V segment lost 2 bases and the J segment 7 bases; nucleotides outside the gene matches: 7. The CDR3 is 14 residues long. This chain's CDR3 is CASSPSGGPGEQYF. CDR3 nucleotides: TGTGCCAGCTCACCATCGGGAGGGCCGGGTGAGCAGTACTTC.

This clonotype was observed a few times. The V and J genes are TRBV4-3 and TRBJ2-1; TRBD2 matches at 9 bases. The CDR3 is 15 amino acids. V dropped 0 bases and J dropped 7; count of bases not matched to a gene: 4. CDR1 is LGHNA, CDR2 YSLEER, per germline. The CDR3 DNA is TGCGCCAGCAGCCAAGACCTAGCGGGATCTAATGAGCAGTTCTTC. Residues: CASSQDLAGSNEQFF.

The chain joins TRBV5-1 to TRBJ2-7; no firm D call. Germline CDR1 is SGHRS and CDR2 is YFSETQ. Between the trimmed V and J ends, which lost 2 bases and 3 bases, there was a span of 12 bases. The CDR3 totals 14 residues. CDR3 loop: CASSLIVGYYEQYF. The CDR3 bases are TGCGCCAGCAGCTTAATCGTCGGATACTACGAGCAGTACTTC.

CDR3 sequence (DNA): TGTGCCAGCAGCCAATCGGTGAGCGAGCAGTTCTTC. It encodes CASSQSVSEQFF. The gene calls are TRBV3-1 and TRBJ2-1, with no clear D. Per germline, CDR1 LGHDT and CDR2 YNNKEL (reference sequence). The V gene lost 2 bases and the J gene lost 10 bases, with 9 bases spanning the gap. The CDR3 sequence is 12 residues long.

The rearrangement joins TRBV9 to TRBJ2-3; 10 bases match TRBD2. The CDR3 has 16 amino acids. Germline values: CDR1 SGDLS, CDR2 YYNGEE. The ends lost 0 bases at V and 4 bases at J; junction bases unmatched: 5. Here the CDR3 reads CASSVDSGRVADTQYF. The CDR3 region has the DNA TGTGCCAGCAGCGTAGACAGCGGGAGGGTGGCAGATACGCAGTATTTT. The full variable domain, its missing parts supplied by reference TRBV9 and TRBJ2-3, is DSGVTQTPKHLITATGQRVTLRCSPRSGDLSVYWYQQSLDQGLQFLIQYYNGEERAKGNILERFSAQQFPDLHSELNLSSLELGDSALYFCASSVDSGRVADTQYFGPGTRLTVL.

This sequence joins TRBV29-1 and TRBJ2-3, with 11 bases identical to TRBD1. The junction had 10 bases not matched to a gene; V was cut back by 3 bases and J by 5 bases. Germline loops: CDR1 SQVTM, CDR2 ANQGSEA. The CDR3 is 16 amino acids. CDR3 in amino acids: CSVETLGQGVGDTQYF. CDR3 coding DNA: TGCAGCGTTGAGACGTTGGGACAGGGGGTAGGAGATACGCAGTATTTT.

This clonotype has at least ten counts. The chain couples TRBV2 to TRBJ2-4, with D uncertain. The CDR3 runs 12 residues. Trimming took off 4 bases at V and 2 bases at J, with 3 bases between the two ends. From germline, CDR1 is SNHLY and CDR2 FYNNEI. Here the CDR3 reads CASSVTKNIQYF. CDR3 DNA sequence: TGTGCCAGCAGTGTAACCAAAAACATTCAGTACTTC.

This clonotype showed up just a few times. The J gene is TRBJ2-7, the V gene TRBV25-1; D is unresolved. V was cut by 6 bases and J by 2 bases, with 8 bases left in between. The germline gives CDR1 MGHDK, CDR2 SYGVNS. The CDR3 is made up of 12 amino acids. For the CDR3, the DNA is TGTGCCAGCAGGGACGGCACCTACGAGCAGTACTTC. As protein: CASRDGTYEQYF.

This clonotype was seen at least ten times. This chain uses TRBV7-2 with TRBJ2-3, with D perhaps matching TRBD2 (6 bases). In germline, CDR1 is SGHTA, CDR2 FQGNSA. The CDR3 is made up of 15 amino acids. V lost 5 bases and J lost 4, with 16 bases in between. Written as DNA, the CDR3 is TGTGCCAGCAGCATCAATGCGGGGCTCGCAGATACGCAGTATTTT. Translation: CASSINAGLADTQYF.

This clonotype was counted at least ten times. This chain connects TRBV20-1 to TRBJ2-1; the D is unclear. Germline CDR1 is DFQATT and CDR2 is SNEGSKA (reference sequence). Trimming removed 7 bases at V and 5 bases at J, with 6 bases between. The length of the CDR3 is 10 residues. In DNA, the CDR3 is TGCAGTGGGAACGACAATGAGCAGTTCTTC. Translating gives CSGNDNEQFF.

The genes are TRBV20-1 and TRBJ2-1, with TRBD1 identical over 10 bases. The V segment lost 0 bases and the J segment 8 bases; nucleotides outside the gene matches: 10. Germline values: CDR1 DFQATT, CDR2 SNEGSKA (reference sequence). There are 16 residues in the CDR3. The CDR3 reads CSARDPTGGEVDEQFF. The CDR3, as DNA: TGCAGTGCTAGAGATCCGACAGGGGGCGAAGTCGATGAGCAGTTCTTC.

The rearrangement joins TRBV19 to TRBJ2-1; D is possibly TRBD1 or TRBD2 (6 bases each). Trimming shortened V by 6 bases and J by 9 bases, and 12 bases separated the two germline ends. Germline-derived CDR1 and CDR2 are LNHDA and SQIVND (reference sequence). The CDR3 contains 12 residues. The CDR3 nucleotides are TGTGCCAGTAGCGTAGGGGGGTTTGAGCAGTTCTTC. This translates into CASSVGGFEQFF.

J is TRBJ2-7 and V is TRBV20-1; the D gene is possibly TRBD2 (6 bases). The length of the CDR3 is 16 residues. Deletions cut 1 base from V and 3 bases from J, with 19 bases between. Germline V gene lookup returns CDR1 DFQATT and CDR2 SNEGSKA (reference sequence). The CDR3 DNA reads as TGCAGTGCTAGAGCTTTGGGAGGTCGCTTTCTCTACGAGCAGTACTTC. Protein: CSARALGGRFLYEQYF.

The sample holds many counts of this clonotype. The V call is TRBV2, the J call TRBJ1-1; D gene unclear. CDR1 is SNHLY, CDR2 FYNNEI, per germline. CDR3 length: 13 amino acids. V dropped 7 bases and J dropped 8 bases, with 17 bases sitting between them. The CDR3 DNA is TGTGCCAGCAAAGTGACTCAGACCGCCGAAGCTTTCTTT. This translates into CASKVTQTAEAFF.

At least ten counts were recorded for this clonotype. The genes are TRBV12-3 or TRBV12-4 and TRBJ2-2, with 9 bases lining up with TRBD1. V was pared by 5 bases and J by 3 bases, with 4 bases of the junction left unmatched. This CDR3 spans 15 amino acids. The chain's CDR3 is CASSRQGGDTGELFF. Here the CDR3 DNA reads TGTGCCAGCAGTCGACAGGGGGGCGACACCGGGGAGCTGTTTTTT.

In this sample, this clonotype turned up many times. The V gene is TRBV21-1, the J gene TRBJ2-3. TRBV21-1 corresponds to a pseudogene. The CDR3 is 13 residues long. The CDR3: CASRKPRSDTQYF. The CDR3 DNA reads TGTGCCAGCAGGAAGCCGAGATCAGATACGCAGTATTTT.

V and J are TRBV6-2 or TRBV6-3 and TRBJ2-2; D ambiguous. CDR1 and CDR2 (germline): MNHEY, SVGEGT. The ends were cut back, 7 bases at V and 2 bases at J, with 8 bases in the middle. The CDR3 sequence is 13 residues long. CDR3 sequence (DNA): TGTGCCAGCATCAGATCCAACACCGGGGAGCTGTTTTTT. Residues: CASIRSNTGELFF.

This clonotype was detected many times. The chain has TRBV6-2 or TRBV6-3 and TRBJ2-7, with D possibly TRBD1 on 6 matching bases. The germline gives CDR1 MNHEY, CDR2 SVGEGT. The CDR3 has 15 residues. Trimming removed 6 bases at V and 7 bases at J, with 22 bases between. CDR3 DNA sequence: TGTGCCAGCAGCACCCCTACGCGACAGGATCGGGAGCAGTACTTC. Protein product: CASSTPTRQDREQYF.

The chain is built from TRBV20-1 and TRBJ2-1, with D tentatively TRBD2 (6 bases). This CDR3 is 16 amino acids long. The V end was cut by 6 bases, the J end by 6 bases, with 24 bases between. Germline lookup yields CDR1 DFQATT and CDR2 SNEGSKA (reference sequence). The CDR3 here is CSANPKTREVSNEQFF. In DNA form, the CDR3 reads TGCAGTGCCAACCCGAAGACTAGGGAGGTGAGCAATGAGCAGTTCTTC.